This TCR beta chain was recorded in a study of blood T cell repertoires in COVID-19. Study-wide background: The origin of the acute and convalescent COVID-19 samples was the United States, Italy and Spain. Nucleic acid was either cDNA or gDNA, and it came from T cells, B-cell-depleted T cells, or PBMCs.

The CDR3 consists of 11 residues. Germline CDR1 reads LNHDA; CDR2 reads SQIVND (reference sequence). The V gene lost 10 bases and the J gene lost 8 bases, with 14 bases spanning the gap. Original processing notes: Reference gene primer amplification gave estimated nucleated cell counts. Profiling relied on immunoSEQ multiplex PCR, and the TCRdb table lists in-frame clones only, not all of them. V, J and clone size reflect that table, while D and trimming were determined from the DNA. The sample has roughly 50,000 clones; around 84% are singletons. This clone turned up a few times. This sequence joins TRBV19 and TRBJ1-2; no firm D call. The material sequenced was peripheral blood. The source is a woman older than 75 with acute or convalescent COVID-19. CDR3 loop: CATGPAGGYTF. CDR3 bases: TGTGCCACCGGGCCGGCGGGGGGCTACACCTTC.